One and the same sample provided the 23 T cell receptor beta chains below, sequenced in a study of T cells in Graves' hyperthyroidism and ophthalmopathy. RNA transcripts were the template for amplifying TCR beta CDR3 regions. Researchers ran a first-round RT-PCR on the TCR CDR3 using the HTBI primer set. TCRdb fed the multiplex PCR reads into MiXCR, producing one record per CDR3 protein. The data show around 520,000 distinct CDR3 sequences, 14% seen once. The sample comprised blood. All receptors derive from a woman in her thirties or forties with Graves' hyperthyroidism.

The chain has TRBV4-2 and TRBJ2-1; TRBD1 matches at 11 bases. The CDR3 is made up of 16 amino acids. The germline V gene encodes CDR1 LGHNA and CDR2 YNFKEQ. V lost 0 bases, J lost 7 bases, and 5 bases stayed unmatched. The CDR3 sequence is CASSQDTGQGGNEQFF. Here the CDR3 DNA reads TGTGCCAGCAGCCAAGATACGGGACAGGGGGGGAATGAGCAGTTCTTC.

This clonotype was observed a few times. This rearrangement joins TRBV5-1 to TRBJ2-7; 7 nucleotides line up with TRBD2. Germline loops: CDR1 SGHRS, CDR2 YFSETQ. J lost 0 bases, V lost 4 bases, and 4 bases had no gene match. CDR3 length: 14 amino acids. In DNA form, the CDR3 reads TGCGCCAGCAGCGGGTCTAGCGGCTCCTACGAGCAGTACTTC. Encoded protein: CASSGSSGSYEQYF.

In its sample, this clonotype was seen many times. The CDR3 sequence: CSARMTSGPYEQYF. As DNA, the CDR3 is TGCAGTGCTAGAATGACTAGCGGCCCCTACGAGCAGTACTTC. The chain carries TRBV20-1 and TRBJ2-7; 9 nucleotides align to TRBD2. Germline lookup yields CDR1 DFQATT and CDR2 SNEGSKA (reference sequence). The junction had 4 bases not matched to a gene; V was cut back by 2 bases and J by 2 bases. This CDR3 has 14 residues.

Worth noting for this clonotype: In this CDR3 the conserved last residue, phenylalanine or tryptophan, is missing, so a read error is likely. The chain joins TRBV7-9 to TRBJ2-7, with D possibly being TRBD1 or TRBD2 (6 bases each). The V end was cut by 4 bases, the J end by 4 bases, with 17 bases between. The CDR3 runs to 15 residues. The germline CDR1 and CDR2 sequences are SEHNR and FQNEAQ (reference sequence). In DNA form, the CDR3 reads TGTGCCAGCAGCTCGCCAACGGGGGCTGTTTACGAGCAGTACCTC. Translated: CASSSPTGAVYEQYL.

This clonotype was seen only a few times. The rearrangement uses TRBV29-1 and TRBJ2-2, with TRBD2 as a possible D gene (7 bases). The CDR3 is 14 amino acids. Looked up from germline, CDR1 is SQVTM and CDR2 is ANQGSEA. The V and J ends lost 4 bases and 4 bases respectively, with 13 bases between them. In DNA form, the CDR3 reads TGCAGCGTTGCACAGGGAGGGGGCACCGGGGAGCTGTTTTTT. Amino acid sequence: CSVAQGGGTGELFF.

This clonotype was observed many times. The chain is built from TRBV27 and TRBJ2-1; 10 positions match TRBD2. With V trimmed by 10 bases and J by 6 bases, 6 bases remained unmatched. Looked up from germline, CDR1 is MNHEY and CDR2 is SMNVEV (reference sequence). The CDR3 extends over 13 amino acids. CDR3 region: CATALAGPNEQFF. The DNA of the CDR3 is TGTGCCACGGCACTAGCGGGACCCAATGAGCAGTTCTTC.

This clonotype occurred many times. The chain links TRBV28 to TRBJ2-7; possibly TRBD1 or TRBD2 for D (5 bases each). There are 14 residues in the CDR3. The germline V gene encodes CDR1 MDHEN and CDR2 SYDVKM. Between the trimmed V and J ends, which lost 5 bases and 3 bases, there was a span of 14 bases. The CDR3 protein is CASSPGEGFYEQYF. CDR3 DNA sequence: TGTGCCAGCAGTCCCGGCGAGGGGTTCTACGAGCAGTACTTC.

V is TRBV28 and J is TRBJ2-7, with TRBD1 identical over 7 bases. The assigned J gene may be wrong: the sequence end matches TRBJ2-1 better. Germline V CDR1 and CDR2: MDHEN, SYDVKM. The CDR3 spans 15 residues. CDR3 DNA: TGTGCCAGCAGTACACAACCGCGACAGGGAATAGAGCAGTTCTTC. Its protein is CASSTQPRQGIEQFF.

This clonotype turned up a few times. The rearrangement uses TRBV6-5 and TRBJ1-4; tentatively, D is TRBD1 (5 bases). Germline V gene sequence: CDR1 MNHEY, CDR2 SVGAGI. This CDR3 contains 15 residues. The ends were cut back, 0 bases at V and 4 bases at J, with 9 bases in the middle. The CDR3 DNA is TGTGCCAGCAGTTACTCCCCGAGGGGTAATGAAAAACTGTTTTTT. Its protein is CASSYSPRGNEKLFF.

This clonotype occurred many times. The DNA for the CDR3 is TGTGCCAGCAGCCAAGGAGATAGCGGGAGATACGAGCAGTACTTC. It specifies CASSQGDSGRYEQYF. The gene calls are TRBV3-1 and TRBJ2-7; TRBD2 matches 9 bases. CDR1 is LGHDT and CDR2 is YNNKEL in the germline V gene (reference sequence). Losses at the gene ends were 1 base for V and 4 bases for J; bases not matched to a gene: 5. The CDR3 is made up of 15 amino acids.

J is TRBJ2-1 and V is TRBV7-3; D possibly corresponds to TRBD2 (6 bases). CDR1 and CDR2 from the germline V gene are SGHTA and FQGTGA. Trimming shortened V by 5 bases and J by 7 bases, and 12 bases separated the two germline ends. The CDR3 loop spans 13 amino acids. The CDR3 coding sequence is TGTGCCAGCAGCGCGACTAGTAAGAATGAGCAGTTCTTC. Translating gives CASSATSKNEQFF.

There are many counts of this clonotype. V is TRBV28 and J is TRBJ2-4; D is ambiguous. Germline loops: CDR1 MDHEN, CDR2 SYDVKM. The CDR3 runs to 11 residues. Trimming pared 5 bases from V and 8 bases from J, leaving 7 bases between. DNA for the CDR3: TGTGCCAGCAGTCGGAAGGACATTCAGTACTTC. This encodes CASSRKDIQYF.

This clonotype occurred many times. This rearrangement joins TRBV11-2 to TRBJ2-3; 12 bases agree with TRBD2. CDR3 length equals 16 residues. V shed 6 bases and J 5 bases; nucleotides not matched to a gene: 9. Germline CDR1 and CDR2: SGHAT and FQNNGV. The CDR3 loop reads CASSPRLAGVVDTQYF. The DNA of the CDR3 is TGTGCCAGCAGTCCGAGACTAGCGGGGGTAGTAGATACGCAGTATTTT.

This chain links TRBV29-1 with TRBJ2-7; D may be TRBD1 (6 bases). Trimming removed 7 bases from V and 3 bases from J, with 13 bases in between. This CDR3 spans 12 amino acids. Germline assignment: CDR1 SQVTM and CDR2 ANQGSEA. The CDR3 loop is CSAHRDNYEQYF. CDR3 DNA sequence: TGCAGCGCTCACAGGGATAACTACGAGCAGTACTTC.

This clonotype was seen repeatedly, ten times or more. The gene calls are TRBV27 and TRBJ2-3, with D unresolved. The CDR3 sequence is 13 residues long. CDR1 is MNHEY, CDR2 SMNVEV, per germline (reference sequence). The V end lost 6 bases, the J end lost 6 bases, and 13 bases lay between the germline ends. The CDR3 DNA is TGTGCCAGCAGCAACGCCCAGATTGATACGCAGTATTTT. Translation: CASSNAQIDTQYF.

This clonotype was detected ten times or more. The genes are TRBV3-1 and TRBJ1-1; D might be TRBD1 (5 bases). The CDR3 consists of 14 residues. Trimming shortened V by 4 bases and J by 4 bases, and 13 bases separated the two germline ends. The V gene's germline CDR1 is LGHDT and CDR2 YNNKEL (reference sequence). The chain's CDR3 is CASSRQGRSTEAFF. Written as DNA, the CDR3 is TGTGCCAGCAGCCGTCAGGGTCGGAGCACTGAAGCTTTCTTT.

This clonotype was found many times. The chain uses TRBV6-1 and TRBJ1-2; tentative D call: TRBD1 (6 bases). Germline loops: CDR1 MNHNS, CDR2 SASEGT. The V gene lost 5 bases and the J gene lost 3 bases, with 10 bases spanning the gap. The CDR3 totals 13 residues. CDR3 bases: TGTGCCAGCAGTACCCCAGGGGACTATGGCTACACCTTC. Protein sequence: CASSTPGDYGYTF.

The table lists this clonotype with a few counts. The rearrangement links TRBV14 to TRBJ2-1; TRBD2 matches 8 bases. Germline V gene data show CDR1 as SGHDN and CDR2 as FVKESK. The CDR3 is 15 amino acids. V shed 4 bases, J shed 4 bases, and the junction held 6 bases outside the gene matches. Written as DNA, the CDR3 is TGTGCCAGCAGCCCCCGGGGGGGATCTTACAATGAGCAGTTCTTC. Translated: CASSPRGGSYNEQFF.

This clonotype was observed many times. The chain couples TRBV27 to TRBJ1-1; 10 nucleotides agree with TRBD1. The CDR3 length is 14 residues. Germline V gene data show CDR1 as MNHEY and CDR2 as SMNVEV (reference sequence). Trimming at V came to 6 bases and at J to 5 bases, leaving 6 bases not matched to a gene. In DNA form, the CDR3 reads TGTGCCAGCAGAGGACCGGGACAGGGGACTGAAGCTTTCTTT. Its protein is CASRGPGQGTEAFF.

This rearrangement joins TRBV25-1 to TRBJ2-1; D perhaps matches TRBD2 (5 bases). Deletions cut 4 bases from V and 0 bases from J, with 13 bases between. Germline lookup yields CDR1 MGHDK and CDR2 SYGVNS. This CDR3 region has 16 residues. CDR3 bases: TGTGCCAGCAGTGCTACTAGTGGCGTCTCCTACAATGAGCAGTTCTTC. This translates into CASSATSGVSYNEQFF.

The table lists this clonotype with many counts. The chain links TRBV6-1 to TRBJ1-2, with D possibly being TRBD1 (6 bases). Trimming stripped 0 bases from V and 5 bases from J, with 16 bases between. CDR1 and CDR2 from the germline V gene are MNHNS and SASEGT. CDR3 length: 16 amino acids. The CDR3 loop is CASSEASGARRYGYTF. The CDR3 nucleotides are TGTGCCAGCAGTGAAGCGTCGGGGGCGAGGCGGTATGGCTACACCTTC.

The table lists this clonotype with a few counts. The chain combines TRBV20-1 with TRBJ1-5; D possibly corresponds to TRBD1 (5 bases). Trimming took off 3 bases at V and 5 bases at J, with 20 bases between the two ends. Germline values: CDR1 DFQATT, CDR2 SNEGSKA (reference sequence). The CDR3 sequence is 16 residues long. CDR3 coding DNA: TGCAGTGCTAGTCCTAAAGGGACGGCGGGGGATCAGCCCCAGCATTTT. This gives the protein CSASPKGTAGDQPQHF.

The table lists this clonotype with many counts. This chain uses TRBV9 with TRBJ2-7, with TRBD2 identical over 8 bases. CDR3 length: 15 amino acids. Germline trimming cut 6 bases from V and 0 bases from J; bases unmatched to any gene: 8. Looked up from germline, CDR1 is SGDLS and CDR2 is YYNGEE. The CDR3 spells CASNPDGTSSYEQYF. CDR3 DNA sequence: TGTGCCAGCAACCCAGACGGGACTAGCTCCTACGAGCAGTACTTC.